The present T cell receptor (beta chain) was sequenced within a study of T cells in tuberculosis. Whole-study results and caveats: The stringent gate may have excluded weak CD1B-GMM tetramer binders.

Thawed, overnight-rested PBMC were stained with GMM-loaded CD1B tetramer, viability dye and anti-CD3, then sorted. C32 glucose monomycolate from Rhodococcus equi was loaded onto the CD1B tetramers. Tetramer-sorted PBMC had been CD14 monocyte-depleted before freezing. Each donor contributed some 100,000 sorted tetramer-negative cells. Sequencing of TCR-alpha and TCR-beta chains was unpaired. Data came from immunoSEQ multiplex PCR; TCRdb stores just in-frame clones and leaves some out. There are roughly 92,000 clones in the sample; roughly 88% occur only once, and 1.5% to 2% lies in the top ten. This CDR3 contains 16 residues.

This TCR was recovered from an adult woman with latent tuberculosis. Sequenced input: CD1b-GMM tetramer-negative cells sorted from PBMCs. The V call is TRBV1, the J call TRBJ1-4; the table assigns TRBD1, which was not confirmed against the DNA. TRBV1 is a pseudogene segment. The DNA for the CDR3 is TGCACCAGCAGCCGGGTGACAGGTTTCATGAATGAAAAACTGTTTTTT. Translated: CTSSRVTGFMNEKLFF.